These 21 T cell receptor beta chains came from one sample sequenced in a study of blood T cell repertoires in COVID-19. Some clones are missing from TCRdb's copy, which holds only in-frame ones; the method was immunoSEQ multiplex PCR. The top ten hold roughly a fifth of the sample, which has 150,000 to 200,000 clones, 84% seen once. Material: peripheral blood. These receptors all come from a woman older than 75 with acute or convalescent COVID-19.

The V and J genes are TRBV29-1 and TRBJ1-2, with D possibly being TRBD1 (5 bases). The germline CDR1 and CDR2 sequences are SQVTM and ANQGSEA. Between the trimmed V and J ends, which lost 6 bases and 3 bases, there was a span of 11 bases. The CDR3 has 12 amino acids. CDR3 protein: CSVRTGDYGYTF. CDR3 nucleotide sequence: TGCAGCGTACGGACGGGGGACTATGGCTACACCTTC.

The genes are TRBV11-2 and TRBJ1-2; tentatively, D is TRBD1 (6 bases). CDR3 length equals 13 residues. Per germline, CDR1 SGHAT and CDR2 FQNNGV. Trimming cost V 0 bases and J 10 bases, with 12 bases left between them. CDR3 nucleotide sequence: TGTGCCAGCAGCTTAGATCCCAACAGGGACTACACCTTC. Encoded protein: CASSLDPNRDYTF.

The chain employs TRBV9 and TRBJ2-2, with 8 bases lining up with TRBD1. The CDR3 covers 16 residues. Germline V CDR1 and CDR2: SGDLS, YYNGEE. Trimming took 2 bases from V and 3 from J; bases not matched to a gene: 6. CDR3 in amino acids: CASSVLSGGYTGELFF. As DNA, the CDR3 is TGTGCCAGCAGCGTCTTATCAGGGGGCTACACCGGGGAGCTGTTTTTT.

The gene calls are TRBV19 and TRBJ1-2; no clear D. The CDR3 is 14 residues long. V was trimmed by 3 bases and J by 4 bases, leaving 12 bases between them. The germline gives CDR1 LNHDA, CDR2 SQIVND (reference sequence). The CDR3 DNA sequence: TGTGCCAGTAGTATGCGAGACATCCTCTATGGCTACACCTTC. It specifies CASSMRDILYGYTF. The variable domain in full, completed from reference TRBV19 and TRBJ1-2, reads DGGITQSPKYLFRKEGQNVTLSCEQNLNHDAMYWYRQDPGQGLRLIYYSQIVNDFQKGDIAEGYSVSREKKESFPLTVTSAQKNPTAFYLCASSMRDILYGYTFGSGTRLTVV.

The CDR3 reads CASSEFGQGAVDEQYF. The CDR3 DNA sequence: TGTGCCAGCAGTGAATTCGGACAGGGGGCTGTGGACGAGCAGTACTTC. The J gene is TRBJ2-7, the V gene TRBV2, with TRBD1 identical over 11 bases. The CDR3 is made up of 16 amino acids. V lost 2 bases to trimming and J lost 5 bases; unmatched junction nucleotides: 8. CDR1 is SNHLY, CDR2 FYNNEI, per germline.

This clone was counted between two and nine times. The chain combines TRBV5-4 with TRBJ1-6; TRBD1 matches 12 bases. V lost 4 bases to trimming and J lost 13 bases; unmatched junction nucleotides: 3. The CDR3 is 13 residues long. CDR1 and CDR2 from the germline V gene are SGHNT and YYREEE (reference sequence). The CDR3 DNA sequence: TGTGCCAGCAGCAGGGGACAGGGGGCGCCCCTCCACTTT. Amino acid sequence: CASSRGQGAPLHF.

This clone was counted between two and nine times. This rearrangement joins TRBV3-1 (or the pseudogene TRBV3-2) to TRBJ2-5; tentatively, D is TRBD2 (7 bases). Per the germline V gene, CDR1 is LGHDT and CDR2 is YNNKEL (reference sequence). Trimming left V 4 bases short and J 7 bases short, with 10 bases between. The CDR3 has 12 residues. The CDR3 reads CASSLGGGTQYF. In nucleotides, the CDR3 is TGTGCCAGCAGCCTAGGGGGGGGGACCCAGTACTTC.

The chain combines TRBV9 with TRBJ1-1, with D unresolved. The germline V gene encodes CDR1 SGDLS and CDR2 YYNGEE. V shed 4 bases and J shed 0 bases, with 13 bases lying between them. CDR3 length equals 15 residues. The CDR3 protein is CASSPRQSMNTEAFF. CDR3 bases: TGTGCCAGCAGCCCTCGACAAAGCATGAACACTGAAGCTTTCTTT.

This chain links TRBV6-5 with TRBJ2-7, with 7 bases matching TRBD1. This CDR3 is 13 amino acids long. Germline-derived CDR1 and CDR2 are MNHEY and SVGAGI. The V segment lost 2 bases and the J segment 4 bases; nucleotides outside the gene matches: 2. CDR3 sequence: CASSYKTGYEQYF. The CDR3 region has the DNA TGTGCCAGCAGTTACAAGACAGGGTACGAGCAGTACTTC.

V usage is TRBV3-1 (or the pseudogene TRBV3-2) and J usage is TRBJ2-4, with TRBD1 as a possible D gene (6 bases). V was cut by 0 bases and J by 6 bases, with 12 bases left in between. Germline V lookup: CDR1 LGHDT, CDR2 YNNKEL (reference sequence). CDR3 size: 15 residues. The CDR3 loop reads CASSQDQARGNIQYF. The CDR3 DNA sequence: TGTGCCAGCAGCCAAGATCAGGCCAGGGGAAACATTCAGTACTTC.

The chain couples TRBV5-8 to TRBJ1-5, with D possibly matching TRBD1 (5 bases). Trimming took 0 bases from V and 0 from J, leaving 7 bases between them. The CDR3 totals 15 residues. Germline V gene data show CDR1 as SGHTS and CDR2 as YDEGEE. CDR3 DNA: TGTGCCAGCAGCTTGGAGGGGAATAGCAATCAGCCCCAGCATTTT. Amino acids: CASSLEGNSNQPQHF.

The V call is TRBV7-2, the J call TRBJ2-1, with D possibly being TRBD2 (5 bases). The CDR3 loop spans 13 amino acids. CDR1 is SGHTA, CDR2 FQGNSA, per germline. V gave up 4 bases and J gave up 8 bases, with 12 bases separating them. The CDR3 region is CASSSSYGYEQFF. CDR3 bases: TGTGCCAGCAGCTCTAGCTATGGGTATGAGCAGTTCTTC.

This rearrangement joins TRBV5-1 to TRBJ2-6; 10 positions match TRBD1. Germline assignment: CDR1 SGHRS and CDR2 YFSETQ. This CDR3 contains 19 residues. V gave up 4 bases and J gave up 2 bases; unmatched junction bases: 12. CDR3 sequence (DNA): TGCGCCAGCAGCCCGAGTCGGGACAGGGGAAAACCTGGGGCCAACGTCCTGACTTTC. Translated: CASSPSRDRGKPGANVLTF. Using reference TRBV5-1 and TRBJ2-6 for the parts outside the CDR3, the full variable domain is KAGVTQTPRYLIKTRGQQVTLSCSPISGHRSVSWYQQTPGQGLQFLFEYFSETQRNKGNFPGRFSGRQFSNSRSEMNVSTLELGDSALYLCASSPSRDRGKPGANVLTFGAGSRLTVL.

J is TRBJ1-4 and V is TRBV5-5; 10 nucleotides align to TRBD1. Germline CDR1 SGHKS, CDR2 YYEKEE (reference sequence). J lost 8 bases, V lost 3 bases, and 4 bases had no gene match. The CDR3 is 14 residues long. The CDR3 spells CASSSGTGAEKLFF. Here the CDR3 DNA reads TGTGCCAGCAGCTCCGGGACAGGGGCGGAAAAACTGTTTTTT.

The table lists this clone with a few counts. The chain combines TRBV14 with TRBJ2-7, with D possibly TRBD2 on 5 matching bases. V lost 1 base and J 6 bases, leaving 13 bases between the germline ends. The germline V gene encodes CDR1 SGHDN and CDR2 FVKESK. This CDR3 contains 14 residues. For the CDR3, the DNA is TGTGCCAGCAGCCAAGTCCGAGGGAAAGGCGAGCAGTACTTC. This sequence encodes CASSQVRGKGEQYF.

The chain couples TRBV2 to TRBJ1-2, with 8 bases that match TRBD1. The germline CDR1 and CDR2 sequences are SNHLY and FYNNEI. This CDR3 is built from 15 residues. The ends lost 10 bases at V and 2 bases at J; junction bases unmatched: 12. The CDR3, as DNA: TGTGCCATAAGACAGGGGCCCTCCCTGAACTATGGCTACACCTTC. Translating gives CAIRQGPSLNYGYTF.

The sample holds one count of this clone. The chain couples TRBV11-3 to TRBJ2-5, with D perhaps TRBD2 (5 bases). Germline CDR1 is SGHNT and CDR2 is YENEEA. This CDR3 has 13 amino acids. V shed 5 bases and J shed 7 bases, with 14 bases lying between them. CDR3 DNA sequence: TGTGCCAGCAGCCCCTCTAGCTTTGGGACCCAGTACTTC. It is translated as CASSPSSFGTQYF.

The chain links TRBV5-1 to TRBJ2-1, with 9 bases identical to TRBD2. Germline loops: CDR1 SGHRS, CDR2 YFSETQ. The V and J ends lost 1 base and 7 bases, in that order; junction bases with no gene match: 6. There are 15 residues in the CDR3. For the CDR3, the DNA is TGCGCCAGCAGCTTGCGGGCGGGGGGGCCGAATGAGCAGTTCTTC. This gives the protein CASSLRAGGPNEQFF.

This clone was recorded once. The chain couples TRBV11-2 to TRBJ2-2, with 13 bases lining up with TRBD2. V dropped 6 bases and J dropped 0; count of bases not matched to a gene: 10. From germline, CDR1 is SGHAT and CDR2 FQNNGV. This CDR3 is 19 amino acids long. The CDR3 DNA is TGTGCCAGCAGGTCAACTAGGACTAGCGGGGGAACGAACACCGGGGAGCTGTTTTTT. This encodes CASRSTRTSGGTNTGELFF. The variable domain in full, with the rest retrieved from reference TRBV11-2 and TRBJ2-2, is EAGVAQSPRYKIIEKRQSVAFWCNPISGHATLYWYQQILGQGPKLLIQFQNNGVVDDSQLPKDRFSAERLKGVDSTLKIQPAKLEDSAVYLCASRSTRTSGGTNTGELFFGEGSRLTVL.

This clone is a singleton in its sample. The chain links TRBV13 to TRBJ2-2; 12 bases match TRBD2. The CDR3 has 19 residues. The germline CDR1 and CDR2 sequences are PRHDT and FYEKMQ (reference sequence). After removal of 1 base from V and 7 bases from J, the junction contained 13 bases not matched to a gene. CDR3 amino acids: CASSLEFAPGTSGHGELFF. The DNA for the CDR3 is TGTGCCAGCAGCTTAGAATTCGCCCCAGGGACTAGCGGGCACGGGGAGCTGTTTTTT.

The V gene is TRBV7-9, the J gene TRBJ2-1; TRBD2 agrees at 13 bases. This CDR3 spans 17 amino acids. The germline gives CDR1 SEHNR, CDR2 FQNEAQ (reference sequence). V lost 5 bases and J lost 9; bases outside the gene matches: 13. The CDR3 protein is CASSDQKGLAGVREQFF. CDR3 DNA sequence: TGTGCCAGCAGCGACCAGAAAGGACTAGCGGGAGTTCGTGAGCAGTTCTTC. Full variable domain (rest looked up from reference TRBV7-9 and TRBJ2-1): DTGVSQNPRHKITKRGQNVTFRCDPISEHNRLYWYRQTLGQGPEFLTYFQNEAQLEKSRLLSDRFSAERPKGSFSTLEIQRTEQGDSAMYLCASSDQKGLAGVREQFFGPGTRLTVL.